The 22 T cell receptor beta chains in this list originate from one sample, sequenced in a study of T cells after yellow fever vaccination. Via MiXCR, TCRdb re-called the 5' RACE reads, giving one row per CDR3 protein. The sample has 150,000 to 200,000 distinct CDR3 sequences, more than 9.5% seen once. The source material was CD8+ T cells sorted from PBMCs, sampled 15 days after the yellow fever booster vaccination. Receptors originate from a man in his late teens or twenties who received the YFV17D yellow fever vaccine.

Ten or more counts support this clonotype. No DNA is shown, since the ends of the CDR3 on it are uncertain; the CDR3 is the one TCRdb lists. The J gene is TRBJ2-6, the V gene TRBV4-1. The CDR3 contains 14 residues when both ends are counted. Germline-derived CDR1 and CDR2 are MGHRA and YSYEKL. CDR3 region: CASRSLLRANVLTF.

This clonotype turned up a few times. The V gene is TRBV7-6, the J gene TRBJ1-5; tentative D call: TRBD1 (6 bases). CDR3 length equals 15 residues. V was trimmed by 1 base and J by 2 bases, leaving 9 bases between them. Germline loops: CDR1 SGHVS, CDR2 FNYEAQ. The chain's CDR3 is CASSLVAGGNQPQHF. The CDR3 coding sequence is TGTGCCAGCAGCTTAGTGGCAGGGGGCAATCAGCCCCAGCATTTT.

The V call is TRBV20-1, the J call TRBJ2-3; D might be TRBD2 (5 bases). V lost 0 bases and J lost 5, with 15 bases in between. Germline V gives CDR1 DFQATT, CDR2 SNEGSKA (reference sequence). The CDR3 consists of 15 residues. The CDR3 here is CSARDLGSSGDTQYF. The CDR3 DNA follows: TGCAGTGCTAGAGATTTGGGGAGCTCCGGAGATACGCAGTATTTT.

This clonotype was seen a handful of times. The V and J genes are TRBV4-3 and TRBJ2-4; TRBD2 agrees at 9 bases. The germline gives CDR1 LGHNA, CDR2 YSLEER. Trimming took 0 bases from V and 9 from J; bases not matched to a gene: 9. The CDR3 is 16 amino acids. CDR3 DNA sequence: TGCGCCAGCAGCCAAGAGAAGCGGGGGGTCAGCGGCATTCAGTACTTC. Translation gives CASSQEKRGVSGIQYF.

V is TRBV7-2 and J is TRBJ1-2; unclear D gene. The CDR3 runs to 15 residues. The germline V gene encodes CDR1 SGHTA and CDR2 FQGNSA. V was trimmed by 2 bases and J by 4 bases, leaving 14 bases between them. CDR3 in amino acids: CASSLKQLTSYGYTF. As DNA, the CDR3 is TGTGCCAGCAGCTTAAAGCAGTTAACATCCTATGGCTACACCTTC.

The table lists this clonotype with a few counts. The V and J genes are TRBV20-1 and TRBJ2-5, with 7 bases identical to TRBD2. This CDR3 has 13 residues. Looked up from germline, CDR1 is DFQATT and CDR2 is SNEGSKA (reference sequence). V lost 2 bases and J lost 5; bases outside the gene matches: 5. CDR3 loop: CSARLSGEETQYF. The CDR3 DNA reads as TGCAGTGCTAGACTAAGCGGGGAGGAGACCCAGTACTTC.

This clonotype was counted only a few times. The chain links TRBV27 to TRBJ1-2; the D gene is possibly TRBD1 (5 bases). This CDR3 spans 14 amino acids. Germline values: CDR1 MNHEY, CDR2 SMNVEV (reference sequence). V was trimmed by 4 bases and J by 4 bases, leaving 13 bases between them. Here the CDR3 DNA reads TGTGCCAGCAGTTCCCCGGGGGGGATCTATGGCTACACCTTC. Its translation: CASSSPGGIYGYTF.

The V and J genes are TRBV9 and TRBJ1-2, with 7 positions matching TRBD1. Unmatched junction bases numbered 10, after V lost 3 bases and J lost 8 bases. The CDR3 is 14 amino acids. The V gene's germline CDR1 is SGDLS and CDR2 YYNGEE. In nucleotides, the CDR3 is TGTGCCAGCAGCGATAACGACAGGGCGGAAGGCTACACCTTC. Residues: CASSDNDRAEGYTF.

This chain joins TRBV6-6 and TRBJ1-6; TRBD1 aligns across 7 bases. CDR3 length equals 17 residues. The ends lost 5 bases at V and 5 bases at J; junction bases unmatched: 12. CDR1 is MNHNY and CDR2 is SVGAGI in the germline V gene (reference sequence). CDR3 coding DNA: TGTGCCAGCAGTCAACCTGGAGACAGGGTGAATAATTCACCCCTCCACTTT. Its translation: CASSQPGDRVNNSPLHF.

J is TRBJ2-3 and V is TRBV13; 7 nucleotides match TRBD2. The V gene end was trimmed by 4 bases and the J gene end by 0 bases; junction bases not matched to a gene: 4. Germline values: CDR1 PRHDT, CDR2 FYEKMQ (reference sequence). This CDR3 has 15 amino acids. CDR3 amino acids: CASSSRGVSTDTQYF. In DNA, the CDR3 is TGTGCCAGCAGCTCCCGGGGGGTTAGCACAGATACGCAGTATTTT.

The chain is built from TRBV4-1 and TRBJ2-1; TRBD2 aligns across 10 bases. The CDR3 has 17 amino acids. V dropped 3 bases and J dropped 8; count of bases not matched to a gene: 13. CDR1 and CDR2 (germline): MGHRA, YSYEKL. The CDR3 DNA reads as TGCGCCAGCAGCCATCTATGGGCTAGCGGGGGCCGGGATGAGCAGTTCTTC. Encoded protein: CASSHLWASGGRDEQFF.

The chain employs TRBV27 and TRBJ2-3; D perhaps matches TRBD1 (6 bases). Trimming pared 7 bases from V and 0 bases from J, leaving 11 bases between. Germline values: CDR1 MNHEY, CDR2 SMNVEV (reference sequence). The CDR3 loop spans 14 amino acids. The CDR3 bases are TGTGCCAGCACCAGGACAGCTAGCACAGATACGCAGTATTTT. It is translated as CASTRTASTDTQYF.

This clonotype was detected a few times. CDR3 sequence: CATSDGTLDSPLHF. CDR3 nucleotides: TGTGCCACCAGCGACGGGACCCTCGATTCACCCCTCCACTTT. The rearrangement uses TRBV24-1 and TRBJ1-6; perhaps TRBD1 as D (5 bases). Trimming stripped 7 bases from V and 8 bases from J, with 14 bases between. The CDR3 consists of 14 residues. Germline CDR1 and CDR2: KGHDR and SFDVKD.

The rearrangement links TRBV18 to TRBJ1-1, with D unresolved. This CDR3 has 15 residues. V lost 4 bases to trimming and J lost 1 base, with 13 bases between them. Germline V lookup: CDR1 KGHSH, CDR2 LQKENI. The DNA for the CDR3 is TGTGCCAGCTCACTGGAAGACACATGGAACACTGAAGCTTTCTTT. It is translated as CASSLEDTWNTEAFF.

This clonotype has just a few counts. J is TRBJ2-5 and V is TRBV7-3; possible D gene TRBD1, 6 bases. This CDR3 has 15 residues. V lost 2 bases to trimming and J lost 0 bases, with 10 bases between them. CDR1 SGHTA and CDR2 FQGTGA come from the germline V gene. The CDR3 nucleotides are TGTGCCAGCAGCTTAGGGGGCGGGTACCAAGAGACCCAGTACTTC. It translates to CASSLGGGYQETQYF. Variable domain in full (rest from reference TRBV7-3 and TRBJ2-5): GAGVSQTPSNKVTEKGKYVELRCDPISGHTALYWYRQSLGQGPEFLIYFQGTGAADDSGLPNDRFFAVRPEGSVSTLKIQRTERGDSAVYLCASSLGGGYQETQYFGPGTRLLVL.

In its sample, this clonotype was seen many times. The V gene is TRBV25-1, the J gene TRBJ2-2, with 7 bases aligning to TRBD1. In germline, CDR1 is MGHDK, CDR2 SYGVNS. V gave up 4 bases and J gave up 1 base; unmatched junction bases: 0. The CDR3 has 14 residues. The CDR3 DNA sequence: TGTGCCAGCAGTGGGACAGGGAACACCGGGGAGCTGTTTTTT. The encoded protein is CASSGTGNTGELFF. Filled out from reference TRBV25-1 and TRBJ2-2, the complete variable domain reads EADIYQTPRYLVIGTGKKITLECSQTMGHDKMYWYQQDPGMELHLIHYSYGVNSTEKGDLSSESTVSRIRTEHFPLTLESARPSHTSQYLCASSGTGNTGELFFGEGSRLTVL.

The CDR3 coding sequence is TGCGCCAGCAGCCACCCTGAGACAGGGAGCAATGAGCAGTTCTTC. Its translation: CASSHPETGSNEQFF. J is TRBJ2-1 and V is TRBV4-3; 7 bases line up with TRBD1. Losses at the gene ends were 3 bases for V and 6 bases for J; bases not matched to a gene: 8. Germline V gene sequence: CDR1 LGHNA, CDR2 YSLEER. This CDR3 is built from 15 residues.

This clonotype has only a few counts. The chain links TRBV7-9 to TRBJ2-7; D is unresolved. V dropped 3 bases and J dropped 0 bases, with 3 bases sitting between them. Germline loops: CDR1 SEHNR, CDR2 FQNEAQ (reference sequence). The CDR3 loop spans 12 amino acids. CDR3 bases: TGTGCCAGCAGCTTTTCCTCCTACGAGCAGTACGTC. As protein: CASSFSSYEQYV.

The table lists this clonotype with many counts. V and J are TRBV4-1 and TRBJ2-7; D is ambiguous. Germline assignment: CDR1 MGHRA and CDR2 YSYEKL. The CDR3 runs to 13 residues. The V end lost 2 bases, the J end lost 3 bases, and 8 bases lay between the germline ends. The CDR3 protein is CASSQRPDYEQYV. The CDR3 nucleotides are TGCGCCAGCAGCCAAAGGCCCGACTACGAGCAGTACGTC.

This clonotype was recorded a few times. The chain has TRBV10-3 and TRBJ2-5, with D maybe TRBD2 (6 bases). V was trimmed by 4 bases and J by 2 bases, leaving 8 bases between them. The CDR3 loop spans 13 amino acids. Germline assignment: CDR1 ENHRY and CDR2 SYGVKD. The DNA of the CDR3 is TGTGCCATCAGTGGGGACTTACAAGAGACCCAGTACTTC. It codes for CAISGDLQETQYF.

The chain has TRBV4-2 and TRBJ1-6; D uncertain. The germline gives CDR1 LGHNA, CDR2 YNFKEQ. This CDR3 is built from 16 residues. Trimming left V 0 bases short and J 9 bases short, with 15 bases between. CDR3 sequence (DNA): TGTGCCAGCAGCCAAGACCATCCGGAGACCGGTTCACCCCTCCACTTT. Amino acid sequence: CASSQDHPETGSPLHF.

This clonotype was seen more than once but under ten times. The CDR3 region is CATSPFRDSSGNTIYF. The CDR3 DNA reads as TGTGCCACCAGCCCCTTCCGGGACAGCTCTGGAAACACCATATATTTT. This sequence joins TRBV15 and TRBJ1-3; the match to TRBD1 covers 7 bases. The CDR3 has 16 residues. In germline, CDR1 is LNHNV, CDR2 YYDKDF (reference sequence). V lost 5 bases to trimming and J lost 0 bases; unmatched junction nucleotides: 7.